Below, 21 T cell receptor beta chains from the same sample are listed, as sequenced in a study of CD8 T cells in Susac syndrome. Random hexamers were used to reverse transcribe an amount of about 0.5 to 1 ug RNA. TCRdb reprocessed the immunoSEQ multiplex PCR reads with MiXCR, giving one entry per CDR3 protein. Altogether some 180,000 distinct CDR3 sequences are present, just under 95% being singletons, with the ten largest covering more than 0.1%. The sequencing input was CD4+ T cells from PBMCs. Receptors originate from a human donor in good health.

The chain joins TRBV7-2 to TRBJ2-3, with unresolved D. The CDR3 consists of 11 residues. V dropped 4 bases and J dropped 5 bases, with 4 bases sitting between them. Germline V gives CDR1 SGHTA, CDR2 FQGNSA. In DNA, the CDR3 is TGTGCCAGCAGCTGGGAAGATACGCAGTATTTT. Translated, it gives CASSWEDTQYF.

The rearrangement links TRBV20-1 to TRBJ1-1; D call uncertain. Trimming removed 1 base at V and 4 bases at J, with 19 bases between. Germline V CDR1 and CDR2: DFQATT, SNEGSKA (reference sequence). The CDR3 covers 16 residues. The CDR3 loop reads CSARVLGVRRGTEAFF. The CDR3 DNA sequence: TGCAGTGCTAGAGTGCTAGGCGTCCGACGGGGCACTGAAGCTTTCTTT.

The chain uses TRBV15 and TRBJ1-1; 7 bases match TRBD1. The CDR3 totals 14 residues. CDR1 and CDR2 (germline): LNHNV, YYDKDF (reference sequence). V lost 8 bases to trimming and J lost 5 bases; unmatched junction nucleotides: 11. CDR3 in amino acids: CATDASSGGTEAFF. CDR3 DNA sequence: TGTGCCACCGACGCGTCATCAGGGGGGACTGAAGCTTTCTTT.

The rearrangement joins TRBV20-1 to TRBJ2-7, with D possibly called TRBD1 or TRBD2 (6 bases each). Germline V gives CDR1 DFQATT, CDR2 SNEGSKA (reference sequence). This CDR3 is built from 11 residues. V was shortened by 3 bases and J by 9 bases, with 12 bases between the two germline ends. The CDR3 reads CSASGGSGQYF. The CDR3 region has the DNA TGCAGTGCTAGCGGGGGCTCTGGGCAGTACTTC.

The V call is TRBV11-1, the J call TRBJ2-7; D possibly corresponds to TRBD1 (9 bases). The CDR3 spans 20 residues. Germline loops: CDR1 SGHAT, CDR2 FQDESV (reference sequence). V lost 8 bases and J lost 4, with 36 bases in between. DNA for the CDR3: TGTGCCAGCTACGATTATACAGGGGGCGCTCGGCGGGAGGCTAGGTACGAGCAGTACTTC. It yields the protein CASYDYTGGARREARYEQYF.

The rearrangement links TRBV15 to TRBJ2-7; 9 positions agree with TRBD2. The CDR3 has 15 residues. The J segment lost 7 bases and the V segment lost 5 bases, leaving 12 bases of the junction unmatched. In germline, CDR1 is LNHNV, CDR2 YYDKDF (reference sequence). CDR3 nucleotide sequence: TGTGCCACCAGCTCCCGAATAGCGGGAGTCGGTGAGCAGTACTTC. As protein: CATSSRIAGVGEQYF.

The rearrangement uses TRBV5-1 and TRBJ2-2, with 8 bases fitting TRBD1. From germline, CDR1 is SGHRS and CDR2 YFSETQ. The CDR3 extends over 13 amino acids. With 3 bases clipped from V and 5 bases from J, the junction kept 0 bases outside the gene matches. This CDR3 is CASSWTGTGELFF. CDR3 bases: TGCGCCAGCAGCTGGACAGGGACCGGGGAGCTGTTTTTT.

This rearrangement joins TRBV20-1 to TRBJ2-7; D possibly corresponds to TRBD1 (6 bases). The CDR3 runs 15 residues. V was cut by 1 base and J by 1 base, with 14 bases left in between. CDR1 and CDR2 from the germline V gene are DFQATT and SNEGSKA (reference sequence). The CDR3 protein is CSARVAGRGSYEQYF. CDR3 nucleotides: TGCAGTGCTAGAGTGGCCGGCAGGGGTTCCTACGAGCAGTACTTC.

This chain uses TRBV6-6 with TRBJ2-3; D not resolved. CDR3 size: 13 residues. The V gene lost 11 bases and the J gene lost 4 bases, with 16 bases spanning the gap. The V gene's germline CDR1 is MNHNY and CDR2 SVGAGI (reference sequence). This CDR3 is CAARPPGSDTQYF. Here the CDR3 DNA reads TGTGCCGCCCGTCCACCCGGGTCAGATACGCAGTATTTT.

CDR3 sequence (DNA): TGCAGCGTTGCGAGCGGGAGTATGCACAATGAGCAGTTCTTC. Translation: CSVASGSMHNEQFF. The chain couples TRBV29-1 to TRBJ2-1; TRBD2 matches at 8 bases. V was clipped by 4 bases and J by 5 bases; unmatched bases: 7. The CDR3 sequence is 14 residues long. Germline loops: CDR1 SQVTM, CDR2 ANQGSEA.

The chain is built from TRBV5-4 and TRBJ2-6; D assignment may be TRBD1 or TRBD2 (5 bases each). V was trimmed by 0 bases and J by 0 bases, leaving 10 bases between them. Germline V gives CDR1 SGHNT, CDR2 YYREEE (reference sequence). CDR3 length equals 17 residues. CDR3 coding DNA: TGTGCCAGCAGCTTGGCAGGGACCCACTCTGGGGCCAACGTCCTGACTTTC. Protein sequence: CASSLAGTHSGANVLTF. Full variable domain (rest looked up from reference TRBV5-4 and TRBJ2-6): ETGVTQSPTHLIKTRGQQVTLRCSSQSGHNTVSWYQQALGQGPQFIFQYYREEENGRGNFPPRFSGLQFPNYSSELNVNALELDDSALYLCASSLAGTHSGANVLTFGAGSRLTVL.

The J gene is TRBJ1-1, the V gene TRBV12-3 or TRBV12-4; D remains ambiguous. V gave up 5 bases and J gave up 1 base, with 8 bases separating them. This CDR3 comprises 13 residues. The CDR3: CASSVLRNTEAFF. The DNA for the CDR3 is TGTGCCAGCAGTGTCCTGAGGAACACTGAAGCTTTCTTT.

V gene TRBV9 combines with J gene TRBJ2-3; TRBD2 matches 7 bases. This CDR3 contains 16 residues. V trimming: 2 bases; J trimming: 5 bases; junction bases outside the gene matches: 11. CDR1 is SGDLS and CDR2 is YYNGEE in the germline V gene. The CDR3 DNA is TGTGCCAGCAGCGTCCGGGCGGGAGAATCCGGAGATACGCAGTATTTT. The encoded protein is CASSVRAGESGDTQYF.

This chain connects TRBV5-4 to TRBJ2-1; TRBD2 aligns across 14 bases. V lost 4 bases to trimming and J lost 9 bases; unmatched junction nucleotides: 12. CDR3 size: 17 residues. Germline V gene sequence: CDR1 SGHNT, CDR2 YYREEE (reference sequence). CDR3 sequence (DNA): TGTGCCAGCAGCCTAGGGACTAGCGGGAGTAGGGTCCCTGAGCAGTTCTTC. Translation gives CASSLGTSGSRVPEQFF.

This chain connects TRBV7-9 to TRBJ1-2, with 8 positions matching TRBD1. Trimming removed 5 bases from V and 8 bases from J; junction bases left unmatched: 7. CDR1 is SEHNR, CDR2 FQNEAQ, per germline (reference sequence). There are 13 residues in the CDR3. CDR3 protein: CASSVQGVEGYTF. CDR3 coding DNA: TGTGCCAGCAGCGTACAGGGGGTAGAAGGCTACACCTTC.

This clonotype has more than one count but fewer than ten. The V and J genes are TRBV20-1 and TRBJ2-3; 7 nucleotides match TRBD2. Germline V lookup: CDR1 DFQATT, CDR2 SNEGSKA (reference sequence). This CDR3 contains 15 residues. The J segment lost 3 bases and the V segment lost 3 bases, leaving 9 bases of the junction unmatched. Written as DNA, the CDR3 is TGCAGTGCTAGGGGCGGGAGAGGCTCGACAGATACGCAGTATTTT. Its protein product is CSARGGRGSTDTQYF.

The V and J genes are TRBV20-1 and TRBJ2-5; D not resolved. The CDR3 loop spans 10 amino acids. With 6 bases removed from V and 2 bases from J, the gap between germline ends came to 4 bases. Germline CDR1 is DFQATT and CDR2 is SNEGSKA (reference sequence). This CDR3 is CSAEQETQYF. The CDR3 nucleotides are TGCAGTGCAGAGCAAGAGACCCAGTACTTC.

V usage is TRBV6-2 or TRBV6-3 and J usage is TRBJ1-2; D gene ambiguous. The CDR3 totals 13 residues. V shed 5 bases and J shed 6 bases, with 13 bases lying between them. CDR1 and CDR2 (germline): MNHEY, SVGEGT. CDR3 sequence: CASSDRTANGYTF. CDR3 nucleotides: TGTGCCAGCAGTGACCGGACGGCTAATGGCTACACCTTC.

V usage is TRBV7-9 and J usage is TRBJ1-2; D unclear. V lost 7 bases and J lost 4, with 13 bases in between. The CDR3 is 13 amino acids. The germline V gene has CDR1 SEHNR and CDR2 FQNEAQ (reference sequence). This chain's CDR3 is CASIASKGYGYTF. The CDR3, as DNA: TGTGCCAGCATCGCCTCCAAGGGCTATGGCTACACCTTC.

This rearrangement joins TRBV20-1 to TRBJ1-2; 11 positions match TRBD1. V trimming: 6 bases; J trimming: 7 bases; junction bases outside the gene matches: 7. Germline lookup yields CDR1 DFQATT and CDR2 SNEGSKA (reference sequence). There are 13 residues in the CDR3. In DNA form, the CDR3 reads TGCAGTGCCACTAGGACAGGGGGCAGTGGCTACACCTTC. This translates into CSATRTGGSGYTF.

The chain employs TRBV29-1 and TRBJ2-3; 9 bases are shared with TRBD1. CDR1 and CDR2 (germline): SQVTM, ANQGSEA. CDR3 length equals 14 residues. Germline trimming cut 7 bases from V and 1 base from J; bases unmatched to any gene: 6. The DNA for the CDR3 is TGCAGCGCAACCTGGGACAGGGGCACAGATACGCAGTATTTT. Translating it yields CSATWDRGTDTQYF.